This T cell receptor (beta chain) was identified in a study of blood T cell repertoires in COVID-19. Libraries were prepared by immunoSEQ multiplex PCR; TCRdb keeps only in-frame clonotypes and omits some of them. This table holds around 18,000 clones, around 77% found once. The ends lost 8 bases at V and 13 bases at J; junction bases unmatched: 6. Per the germline V gene, CDR1 is GTSNPN and CDR2 is SVGIG (reference sequence). The CDR3 runs to 12 residues. The chain recombines TRBV30 with TRBJ1-6; 12 bases agree with TRBD1. This clonotype was sampled from a man aged 65 to 85 with COVID-19, enrolled during active disease. The sample comprised peripheral blood. The CDR3 reads CAREGQGAPLHF. CDR3 bases: TGTGCCCGAGAGGGACAGGGGGCCCCCCTCCACTTT.